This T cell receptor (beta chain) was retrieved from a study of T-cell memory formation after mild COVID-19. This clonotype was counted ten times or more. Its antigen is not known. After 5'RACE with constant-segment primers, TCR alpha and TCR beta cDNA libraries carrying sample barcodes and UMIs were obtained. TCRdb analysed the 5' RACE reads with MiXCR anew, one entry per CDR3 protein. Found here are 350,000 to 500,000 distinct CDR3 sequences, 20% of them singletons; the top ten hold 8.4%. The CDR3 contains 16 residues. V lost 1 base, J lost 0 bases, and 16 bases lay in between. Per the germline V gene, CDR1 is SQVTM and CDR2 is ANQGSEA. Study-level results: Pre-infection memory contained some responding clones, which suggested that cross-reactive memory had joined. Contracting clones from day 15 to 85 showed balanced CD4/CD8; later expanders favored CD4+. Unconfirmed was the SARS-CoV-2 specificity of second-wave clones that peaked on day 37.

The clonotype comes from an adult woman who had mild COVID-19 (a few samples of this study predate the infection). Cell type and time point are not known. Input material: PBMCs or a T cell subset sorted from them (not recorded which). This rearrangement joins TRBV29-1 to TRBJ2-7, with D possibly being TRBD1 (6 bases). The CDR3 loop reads CSVEVETGDLSYEQYF. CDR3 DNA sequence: TGCAGCGTTGAAGTGGAGACAGGCGACCTCTCCTACGAGCAGTACTTC.